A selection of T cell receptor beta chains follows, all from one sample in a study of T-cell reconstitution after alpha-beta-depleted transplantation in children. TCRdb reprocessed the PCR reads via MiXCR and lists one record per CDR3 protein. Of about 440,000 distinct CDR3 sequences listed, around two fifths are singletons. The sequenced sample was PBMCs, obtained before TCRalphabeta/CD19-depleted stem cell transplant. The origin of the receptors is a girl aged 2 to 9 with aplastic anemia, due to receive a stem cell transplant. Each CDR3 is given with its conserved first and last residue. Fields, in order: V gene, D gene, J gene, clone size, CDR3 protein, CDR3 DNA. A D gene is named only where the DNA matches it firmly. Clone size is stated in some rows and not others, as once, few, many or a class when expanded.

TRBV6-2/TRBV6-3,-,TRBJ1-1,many,CASKIPGGTEAFF,TGTGCCAGCAAGATTCCCGGGGGCACTGAAGCTTTCTTT
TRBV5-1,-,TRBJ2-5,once,CASSFGGPGETQYF,TGCGCCAGCAGCTTTGGGGGGCCGGGAGAGACCCAGTACTTC
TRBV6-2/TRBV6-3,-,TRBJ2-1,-,CASSYDREINEQFF,TGTGCCAGCAGTTACGATCGGGAGATAAATGAGCAGTTCTTC
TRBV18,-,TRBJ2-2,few,CASSPGKLAGELFF,TGTGCCAGCTCACCGGGAAAACTGGCCGGGGAGCTGTTTTTT
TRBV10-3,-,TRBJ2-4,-,CAISEGPGETKNIQYF,TGTGCCATCAGTGAAGGTCCAGGGGAGACCAAAAACATTCAGTACTTC
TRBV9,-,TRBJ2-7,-,CASSVSGTSYEQSF,TGTGCCAGCAGCGTATCAGGGACCTCCTACGAGCAGTCCTTC
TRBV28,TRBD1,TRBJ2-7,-,CASTNRGSSYEQYF,TGTGCCAGTACTAACAGGGGGAGCTCCTACGAGCAGTACTTC
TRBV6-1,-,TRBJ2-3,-,CASTKTGTDTQYF,TGTGCCAGCACCAAGACAGGCACAGATACGCAGTATTTT
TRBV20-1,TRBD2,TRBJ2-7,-,CSAREGGVSYEQYF,TGCAGTGCTAGAGAGGGGGGGGTTTCCTACGAGCAGTACTTC
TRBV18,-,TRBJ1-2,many,CASSPDPSSYGYTF,TGTGCCAGCTCCCCCGACCCAAGTTCCTATGGCTACACCTTC
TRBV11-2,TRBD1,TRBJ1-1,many,CASSFGTGGGTEAFF,TGTGCCAGCAGCTTCGGGACAGGGGGGGGCACTGAAGCTTTCTTT